This entry describes one T cell receptor beta chain. Its antigen is currently unknown. This record belongs to a study of OX40 agonist ivuxolimab in advanced cancers. Study-level findings and limits: Clonal expansion among partial responders at 0.1-3.0 mg/kg ranked near the lowest.

Some clones are missing from TCRdb's copy, which holds only in-frame ones; the method was immunoSEQ multiplex PCR. The sample has more than 65,000 clones; approximately 88% are singletons. Sequenced here: CD4+ or CD8+ T cells sorted from blood, sampled in a trial of the OX40 agonist ivuxolimab. This receptor was identified in an adult with an advanced solid tumor such as melanoma, head and neck, liver or kidney cancer.

CDR3 coding DNA: TGTGCCATCAACAGGGGGCGCAACTACGAGCAGTACTTC. Translation gives CAINRGRNYEQYF. This chain uses TRBV10-3 with TRBJ2-7; 9 bases fit TRBD1. CDR3 length equals 13 residues. The V gene's germline CDR1 is ENHRY and CDR2 SYGVKD. The V gene end was trimmed by 7 bases and the J gene end by 3 bases; junction bases not matched to a gene: 4.